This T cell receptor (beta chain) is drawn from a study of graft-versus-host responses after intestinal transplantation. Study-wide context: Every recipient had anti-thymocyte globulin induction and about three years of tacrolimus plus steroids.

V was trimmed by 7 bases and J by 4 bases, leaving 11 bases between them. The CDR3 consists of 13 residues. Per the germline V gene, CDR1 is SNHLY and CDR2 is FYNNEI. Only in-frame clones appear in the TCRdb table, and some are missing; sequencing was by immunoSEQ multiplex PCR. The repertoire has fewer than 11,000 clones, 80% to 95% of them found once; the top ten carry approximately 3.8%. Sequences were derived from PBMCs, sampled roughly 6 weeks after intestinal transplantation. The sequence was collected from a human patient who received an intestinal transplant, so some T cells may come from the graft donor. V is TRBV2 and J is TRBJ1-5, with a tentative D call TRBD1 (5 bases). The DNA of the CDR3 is TGTGCCAGCACTGGGACCCCGAATCAGCCCCAGCATTTT. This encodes CASTGTPNQPQHF. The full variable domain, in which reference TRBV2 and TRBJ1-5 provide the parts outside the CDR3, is EPEVTQTPSHQVTQMGQEVILRCVPISNHLYFYWYRQILGQKVEFLVSFYNNEISEKSEIFDDQFSVERPDGSNFTLKIRSTKLEDSAMYFCASTGTPNQPQHFGDGTRLSIL.